Here is one TCR beta chain with its context. The target antigen is unknown. With 8 bases clipped from V and 7 bases from J, the junction kept 12 bases outside the gene matches. Per the germline V gene, CDR1 is MNHNS and CDR2 is SASEGT. This CDR3 comprises 15 residues. The library targeted TCRbeta and was prepared with unique molecular identifiers. TCRdb called the PCR reads again in MiXCR, with one record for every CDR3 protein. This sample has about 300,000 distinct CDR3 sequences; roughly 7.8% occur once, and the top ten carry approximately 8.6%. The data were obtained in a study of T-cell reconstitution after alpha-beta-depleted transplantation in children. Study conclusions and caveats: T-cell numbers and diversity, one year after transplant, stemmed largely from T cells that were newly produced. There were reportedly several hundred expanded graft clones from which alpha-beta T cells came about two months after transplant. High day-60 TCRbeta diversity in some patients came from surviving recipient T cells and thymic progenitors.

The clonotype originates from a female patient aged 2 to 10 who had a stem cell transplant for Fanconi anemia, so the T cells may come from the graft donor. The chain has TRBV6-1 and TRBJ1-5, with 9 bases lining up with TRBD1. Sequencing used peripheral blood, obtained 360 days after TCRalphabeta/CD19-depleted stem cell transplant. CDR3 nucleotide sequence: TGTGCCAGCCCCCTGGGGACAGGGCAGGCCCAGCCCCAGCATTTT. It specifies CASPLGTGQAQPQHF.